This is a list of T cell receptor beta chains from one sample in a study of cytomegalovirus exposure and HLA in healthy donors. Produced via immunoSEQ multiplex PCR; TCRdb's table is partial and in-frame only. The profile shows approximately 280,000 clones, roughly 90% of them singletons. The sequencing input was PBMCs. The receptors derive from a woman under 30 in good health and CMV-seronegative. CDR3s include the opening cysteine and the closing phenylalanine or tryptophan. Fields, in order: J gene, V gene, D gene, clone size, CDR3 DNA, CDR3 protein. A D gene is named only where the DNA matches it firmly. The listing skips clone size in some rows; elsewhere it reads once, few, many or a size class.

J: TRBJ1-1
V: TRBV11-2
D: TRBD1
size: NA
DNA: TGTGCCAGCAGCTTGGGATTGGGGACAGAGTCTTTCTTT
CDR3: CASSLGLGTESFF

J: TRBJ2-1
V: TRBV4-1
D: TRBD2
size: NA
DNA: TGCGCCAGCAGCGAACTAGCGGATTCCTACAATGAGCAGTTCTTC
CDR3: CASSELADSYNEQFF

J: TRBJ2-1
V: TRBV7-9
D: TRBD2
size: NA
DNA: TGTTCCAGCAGCTTTACATTAGCGGGGTCCTACAATGAGCAGTTCTTC
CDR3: CSSSFTLAGSYNEQFF

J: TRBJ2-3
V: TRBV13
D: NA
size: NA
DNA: TGTGCCAGCAGCTTAAGACTGCGTAACACAGATACGCAGTATTTT
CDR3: CASSLRLRNTDTQYF

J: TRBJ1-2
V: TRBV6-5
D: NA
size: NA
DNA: TGTGCCAGCAGTTACGCAGGGGACGGCTATGGCTACACCTTC
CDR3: CASSYAGDGYGYTF

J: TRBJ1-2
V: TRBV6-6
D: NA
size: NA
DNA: TGTGCCAGCAGCCCACAGGGATCCTATGGCTACACCTTC
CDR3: CASSPQGSYGYTF

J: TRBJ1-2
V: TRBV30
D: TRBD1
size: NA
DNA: TGTGCCTGTCCTAAGCCGGGACAGGGTAATGGCTACACCTTC
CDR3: CACPKPGQGNGYTF

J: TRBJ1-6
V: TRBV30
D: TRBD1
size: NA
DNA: TGTGCCTGGAGCCGGGGACAGGGGGCGACTAGTTCACCCCTCCACTTT
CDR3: CAWSRGQGATSSPLHF

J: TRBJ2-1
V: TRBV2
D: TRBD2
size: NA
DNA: TGTGCCAGCAGTCTTAGCGGGGGCCCTAACAATGAGCAGTTCTTC
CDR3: CASSLSGGPNNEQFF

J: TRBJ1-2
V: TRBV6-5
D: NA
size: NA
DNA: TGTGCCAGCAGTTACTCAGCAGGGGACTATGGCTACACCTTC
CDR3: CASSYSAGDYGYTF

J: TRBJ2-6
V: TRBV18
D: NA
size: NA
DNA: TGTGCCAGCCAAAATGGCCCCTCTGGGGCCAACGTCCTGACTTTC
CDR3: CASQNGPSGANVLTF

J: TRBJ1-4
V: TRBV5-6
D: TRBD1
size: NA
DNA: TGTGCCAGCAGCTTCCCGACAGGGACTAGCGAAAAACTGTTTTTT
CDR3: CASSFPTGTSEKLFF

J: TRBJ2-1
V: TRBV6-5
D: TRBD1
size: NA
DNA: TGTGCCAGTGCGACAGGGGGTGAGCAGTTCTTC
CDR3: CASATGGEQFF

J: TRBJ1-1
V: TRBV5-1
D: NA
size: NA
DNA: TGCGCCAGCAGCTTGGGGGGACAAAATTGGGGGAACACTGAAGCTTTCTTT
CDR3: CASSLGGQNWGNTEAFF

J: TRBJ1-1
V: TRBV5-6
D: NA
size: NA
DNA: TGTGCCAGCAGCTTGACCTCGGCGGGGAACACTGAAGCTTTCTTT
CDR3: CASSLTSAGNTEAFF

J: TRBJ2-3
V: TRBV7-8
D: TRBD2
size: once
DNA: TGTGCCAGCAGCCGAGCGGGGGGATCTCCAGATACGCAGTATTTT
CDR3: CASSRAGGSPDTQYF

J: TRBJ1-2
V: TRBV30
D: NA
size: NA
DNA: TGTGCCTGGACTTTAGGGGCTTCTCCCTATGGCTACACCTTC
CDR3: CAWTLGASPYGYTF

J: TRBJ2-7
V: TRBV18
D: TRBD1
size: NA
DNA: TGTGCCAGCTCACGACCCGCCGGGACAGGGCTCTCCGAGCAGTACTTC
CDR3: CASSRPAGTGLSEQYF

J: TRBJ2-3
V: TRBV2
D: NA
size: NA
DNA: TGTGCCAGCAGGGACAACGGAGATACGCAGTATTTT
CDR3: CASRDNGDTQYF

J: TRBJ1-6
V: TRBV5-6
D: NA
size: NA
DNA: TGTGCCAGCAGCTTGGGAGGCTCACCCCTCCACTTT
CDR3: CASSLGGSPLHF

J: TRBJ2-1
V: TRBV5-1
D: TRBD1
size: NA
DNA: TGCGCCAGCAGGCCTCTTTGGACAGGGTCAGGTGAGCAGTTCTTC
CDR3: CASRPLWTGSGEQFF

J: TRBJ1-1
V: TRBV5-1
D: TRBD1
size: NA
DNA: TGCGCCAGCAGCATTACAGGGGCGGGGACTGAAGCTTTCTTT
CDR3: CASSITGAGTEAFF

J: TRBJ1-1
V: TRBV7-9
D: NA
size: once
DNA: TGTGCCAGCAGCGAAGACGACAGGAACACTGAAGCTTTCTTT
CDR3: CASSEDDRNTEAFF

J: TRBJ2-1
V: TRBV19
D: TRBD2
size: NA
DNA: TGTGCCAGTAGAAATAACATGGGACTAGCTTACAATGAGCAGTTCTTC
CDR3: CASRNNMGLAYNEQFF

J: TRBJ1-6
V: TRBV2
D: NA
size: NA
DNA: TGTGCCAGCAGTGAATTGGGGGGGATTTACGGCGATTCACCCCTCCACTTT
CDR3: CASSELGGIYGDSPLHF

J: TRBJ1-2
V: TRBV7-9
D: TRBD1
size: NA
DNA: TGTGCCAGCAGCGCCCGGACAGGGTTTTATGGCTACACCTTC
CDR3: CASSARTGFYGYTF

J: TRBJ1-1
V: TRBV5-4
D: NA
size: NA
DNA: TGTGCCAGCAGCACCCGGACAGACGGGAACACTGAAGCTTTCTTT
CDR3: CASSTRTDGNTEAFF

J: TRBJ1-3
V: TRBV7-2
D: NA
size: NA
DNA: TGTGCCAGCAGCCCCGATGGAGGGAGAAACACCATATATTTT
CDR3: CASSPDGGRNTIYF

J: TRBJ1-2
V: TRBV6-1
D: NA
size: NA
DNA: TGTGCCAGCAGTGAATCGCTCGCGTTTGGGGAGGATGGCTACACCTTC
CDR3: CASSESLAFGEDGYTF

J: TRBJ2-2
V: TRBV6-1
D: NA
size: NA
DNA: TGTGCCTCCAAATTCGGATACACCGGGGAGCTGGTTTTT
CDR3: CASKFGYTGELVF

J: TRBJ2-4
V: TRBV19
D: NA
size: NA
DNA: TGTGCCAGTAGTATCCAGCTAGCCCTAATCGGCGAAAACATTCAGTACTTC
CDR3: CASSIQLALIGENIQYF

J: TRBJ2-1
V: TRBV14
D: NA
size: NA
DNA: TGTGCCAGCAGCCAAGAAAGTGGGAGCTCCTACAATGAGCAGTTCTTC
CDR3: CASSQESGSSYNEQFF

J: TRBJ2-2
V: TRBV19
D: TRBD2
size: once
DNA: TGTGCCAGTAGTATTACTGAACTAGCGGGGGTCAGGGGGGAGCTGTTTTTT
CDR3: CASSITELAGVRGELFF

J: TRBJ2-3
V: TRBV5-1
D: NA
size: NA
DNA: TGCGCCAGCAGCTTGGACGTTCGAGCAGATACGCAGTATTTT
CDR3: CASSLDVRADTQYF

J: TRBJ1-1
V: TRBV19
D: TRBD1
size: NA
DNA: TGTGCCAGTAGTCCGCTTGGGACAGGGCGAACAGCTTTCTTT
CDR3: CASSPLGTGRTAFF

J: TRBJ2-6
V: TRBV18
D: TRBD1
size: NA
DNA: TGTGCCAGCTCACCCTGGGACAGGGCTTTCTCTGGGGCCAACGTCCTGACTTTC
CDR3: CASSPWDRAFSGANVLTF

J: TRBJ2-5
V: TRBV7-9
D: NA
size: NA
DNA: TGTGCCAGCAGCTTACAGAACACCCTCCAAGAGACCCAGTACTTC
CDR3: CASSLQNTLQETQYF

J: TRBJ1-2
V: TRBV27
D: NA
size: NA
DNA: TGTGCCAGCAGTCCCCCGGACAGCTTATATGGCTACACCTTC
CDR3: CASSPPDSLYGYTF

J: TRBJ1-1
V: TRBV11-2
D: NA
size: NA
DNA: TGTGCCAGCAGCTTGGGGGCCCGAGGGCTTGAAGCTTTCTTT
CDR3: CASSLGARGLEAFF

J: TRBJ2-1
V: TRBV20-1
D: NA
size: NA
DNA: TGCAGTGCTAGTAAAAACAATGAGCAGTTCTTC
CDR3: CSASKNNEQFF

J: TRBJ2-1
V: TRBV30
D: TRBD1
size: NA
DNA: TGTGCCTGGAGGGGACAGCAGGAGGTCTTC
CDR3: CAWRGQQEVF

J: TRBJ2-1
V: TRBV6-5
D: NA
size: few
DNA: TGTGCCAGCAGTTACCGCCCGGGTTACAATGAGCAGTTCTTC
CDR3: CASSYRPGYNEQFF

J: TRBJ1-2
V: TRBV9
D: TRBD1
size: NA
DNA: TGTGCCAGCAGCGAACCAAAGACAGGGCCCAAGAACTATGGCTACACCTTC
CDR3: CASSEPKTGPKNYGYTF

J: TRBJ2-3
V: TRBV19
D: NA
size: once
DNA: TGTGCCAGTAGTATAGGGGGGGGCGGCTCCGCAGATACGCAGTATTTT
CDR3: CASSIGGGGSADTQYF

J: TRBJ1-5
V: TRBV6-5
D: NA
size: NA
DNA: TGTGCCAGCAGAGTCAGGGAAAGCAATCAGCCCCAGCATTTT
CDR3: CASRVRESNQPQHF

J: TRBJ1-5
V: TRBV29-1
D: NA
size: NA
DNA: TGCAGCGTTGCCGGGAACAATCAGCCCCAGCATTTT
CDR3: CSVAGNNQPQHF

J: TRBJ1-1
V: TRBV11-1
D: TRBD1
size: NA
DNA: TGTGCCAGCAGCCTACAGGGGGGCACTGAAGCTTTCTTT
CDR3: CASSLQGGTEAFF

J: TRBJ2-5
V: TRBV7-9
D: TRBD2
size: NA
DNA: TGTGCCAGCAGCTTCACTAGCGGGGGCTTTTTGCCCCAGTACTTC
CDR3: CASSFTSGGFLPQYF

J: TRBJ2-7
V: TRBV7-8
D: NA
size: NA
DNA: TGTGCCAGCAGCTTAGCAGGACAGAGCTACGAGCAGTACTTC
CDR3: CASSLAGQSYEQYF

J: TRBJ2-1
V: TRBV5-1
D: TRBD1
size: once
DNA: TGCGCCAGCAGCTTGGTAGAGGGGACAGGGTATGAGCAGTTCTTC
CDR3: CASSLVEGTGYEQFF

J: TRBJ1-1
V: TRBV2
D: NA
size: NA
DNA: TGTGCCAGCAGTGAGGAGGGGCCGGTGACTGAAGCTTTCTTT
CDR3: CASSEEGPVTEAFF

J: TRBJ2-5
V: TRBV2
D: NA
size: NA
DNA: TGTGCCAGCAGTGATCCCTACGGGCAAGAGACCCAGTACTTC
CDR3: CASSDPYGQETQYF

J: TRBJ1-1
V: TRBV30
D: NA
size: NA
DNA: TGTGCCTGGAGTCAGGGGACTAGGAACACTGAAGCTTTCTTT
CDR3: CAWSQGTRNTEAFF